The present entry profiles one TCR beta chain with its context. This record belongs to a study of blood T cell repertoires in COVID-19. Across the study: The samples span acute and convalescent COVID-19 from the United States, Italy and Spain. Sources were T cells, B-cell-depleted T cells, or PBMCs; the material itself was cDNA or gDNA.

Per the original data handling: The authors estimated nucleated cell counts from reference gene primer amplification. The method was immunoSEQ multiplex PCR; TCRdb's version includes in-frame clones alone and lacks a portion of them. V, J and clone size are those of that table, while D and trimming were read from the DNA. The repertoire includes just under 350,000 clones, roughly 90% of them detected once, and 7.3% sits in the top ten. The CDR3 totals 12 residues. CDR1 LNHNV and CDR2 YYDKDF come from the germline V gene (reference sequence). The V end was cut by 5 bases, the J end by 7 bases, with 8 bases between.

The sequenced material came from peripheral blood. This clonotype was sampled from a woman aged 70 to 79 with COVID-19, enrolled during active disease. This chain links TRBV15 with TRBJ1-4; no clear D gene. The CDR3 region has the DNA TGTGCCACCAGCCCTACCGGTGAAAAACTGTTTTTT. It is translated as CATSPTGEKLFF.